This TCR beta chain was sequenced in a study of Graves' ophthalmopathy and Graves' hyperthyroidism. The authors amplified TCR beta CDR3 regions, and they did so from RNA transcripts for repertoire sequencing. HTBI primers primed a first-round RT-PCR, and a second-round multiplex PCR followed. TCRdb called the multiplex PCR reads again in MiXCR, with one record for every CDR3 protein. The table shows under 400,000 distinct CDR3 sequences, with 15% to 20% occurring only once. Under 3 months in duration, the ophthalmopathy in affected donors had moderate-to-severe activity, CAS ≥3 and NOSPECS ≥4. It was from over 8.5 ml of fresh peripheral blood that the PBMCs came. This clonotype has a count of ten or more. No antigen is known for it. Findings of the study overall: Blood also carried most expanded thyroid clonotypes exceeding 0.001 frequency.

The CDR3 has 14 residues. CDR1 is MNHEY and CDR2 is SVGEGT in the germline V gene. The V and J ends lost 2 bases and 2 bases respectively, with 7 bases between them. This receptor was identified in an adult man with Graves' ophthalmopathy. Sequenced material: peripheral blood. This sequence joins TRBV6-2 or TRBV6-3 and TRBJ1-5; D call uncertain. CDR3 nucleotides: TGTGCCAGCAGTTACCCCGGAGGCAATCAGCCCCAGCATTTT. Protein product: CASSYPGGNQPQHF.